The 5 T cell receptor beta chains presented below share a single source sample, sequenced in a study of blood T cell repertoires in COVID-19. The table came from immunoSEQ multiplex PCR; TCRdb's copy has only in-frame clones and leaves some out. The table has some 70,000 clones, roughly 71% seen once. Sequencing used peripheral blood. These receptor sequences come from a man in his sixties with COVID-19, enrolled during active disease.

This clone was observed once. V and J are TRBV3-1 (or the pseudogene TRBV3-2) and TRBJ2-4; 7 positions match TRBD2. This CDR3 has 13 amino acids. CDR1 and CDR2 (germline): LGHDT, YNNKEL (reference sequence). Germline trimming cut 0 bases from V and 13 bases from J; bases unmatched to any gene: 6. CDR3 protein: CASSQDLLAKQYF. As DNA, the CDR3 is TGTGCCAGCAGCCAAGACCTACTAGCGAAACAGTACTTC.

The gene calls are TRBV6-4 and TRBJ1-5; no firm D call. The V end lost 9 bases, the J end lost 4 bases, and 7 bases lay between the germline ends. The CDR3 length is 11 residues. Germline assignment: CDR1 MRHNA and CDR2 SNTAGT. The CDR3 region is CARGRNQPQHF. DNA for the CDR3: TGTGCCAGGGGGAGGAATCAGCCCCAGCATTTT.

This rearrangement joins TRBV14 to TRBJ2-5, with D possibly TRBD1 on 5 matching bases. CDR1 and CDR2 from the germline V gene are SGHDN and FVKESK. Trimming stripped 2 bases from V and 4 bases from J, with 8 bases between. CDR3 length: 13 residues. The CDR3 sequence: CASSQWGRETQYF. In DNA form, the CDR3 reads TGTGCCAGCAGCCAATGGGGCAGAGAGACCCAGTACTTC.

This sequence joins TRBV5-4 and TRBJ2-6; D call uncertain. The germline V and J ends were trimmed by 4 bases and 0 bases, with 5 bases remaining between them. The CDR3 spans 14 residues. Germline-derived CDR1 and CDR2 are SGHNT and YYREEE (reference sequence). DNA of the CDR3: TGTGCCAGCAGCGCGGTCTCTGGGGCCAACGTCCTGACTTTC. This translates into CASSAVSGANVLTF.

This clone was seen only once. The CDR3 loop is CASSGGTGSQPQHF. The CDR3 DNA follows: TGTGCCAGCAGCGGAGGGACAGGGAGCCAGCCCCAGCATTTT. The chain links TRBV7-9 to TRBJ1-5; TRBD1 aligns across 9 bases. CDR1 SEHNR and CDR2 FQNEAQ come from the germline V gene (reference sequence). The CDR3 is 14 residues long. V lost 5 bases, J lost 7 bases, and 6 bases stayed unmatched.